The next 27 T cell receptor beta chains were all read from a single sample in a study of CD8+ T cells in alopecia areata. In each case, RNA was isolated and then reverse transcribed into cDNA as the sequencing template. This table comes from immunoSEQ multiplex PCR, and its TCRdb copy is limited to in-frame clones, with some not included. The data show some 80,000 clones, around 60% seen once. Treatment given: oral pan-JAK inhibitor, 5-10 mg twice daily. This specimen was CD8+ T cells sorted from blood, taken at week 24, from a patient treated with tofacitinib. Receptor source: a human donor with alopecia areata.

This rearrangement joins TRBV7-3 to TRBJ2-1, with 9 bases matching TRBD2. Trimming took 0 bases from V and 13 from J; bases not matched to a gene: 7. Germline V gives CDR1 SGHTA, CDR2 FQGTGA. This CDR3 comprises 14 residues. The CDR3 protein is CASSLTPGGREQFF. CDR3 nucleotide sequence: TGTGCCAGCAGCTTAACCCCCGGCGGGAGGGAACAGTTCTTC.

This chain uses TRBV7-9 with TRBJ2-7; D is undetermined. The V end lost 6 bases, the J end lost 3 bases, and 9 bases lay between the germline ends. There are 12 residues in the CDR3. CDR1 is SEHNR and CDR2 is FQNEAQ in the germline V gene (reference sequence). The CDR3 protein is CASSSTVYEQYF. The CDR3 DNA is TGTGCCAGCAGTTCGACTGTCTACGAGCAGTACTTC.

CDR3 nucleotide sequence: TGTGCCAGCAGTTTAACCGGGACAGGGGGATTCTACGAGCAGTACTTC. This codes for CASSLTGTGGFYEQYF. The gene calls are TRBV27 and TRBJ2-7; 11 nucleotides align to TRBD1. With 2 bases clipped from V and 3 bases from J, the junction kept 6 bases outside the gene matches. From germline, CDR1 is MNHEY and CDR2 SMNVEV (reference sequence). The CDR3 spans 16 residues.

This clone was counted between two and nine times. The V gene is TRBV4-1, the J gene TRBJ2-5, with TRBD2 as a possible D gene (6 bases). Trimming stripped 0 bases from V and 2 bases from J, with 10 bases between. The CDR3 runs to 15 residues. Looked up from germline, CDR1 is MGHRA and CDR2 is YSYEKL. CDR3: CASSQEEGMQETQYF. CDR3 in DNA: TGCGCCAGCAGCCAAGAGGAGGGAATGCAAGAGACCCAGTACTTC.

The V call is TRBV13, the J call TRBJ2-7, with D tentatively TRBD1 or TRBD2 (5 bases each). The V end lost 4 bases, the J end lost 2 bases, and 12 bases lay between the germline ends. The length of the CDR3 is 14 residues. CDR1 and CDR2 from the germline V gene are PRHDT and FYEKMQ (reference sequence). CDR3 protein: CASSYRDRAYEQYF. Here the CDR3 DNA reads TGTGCCAGCAGCTACCGGGACCGAGCCTACGAGCAGTACTTC.

The chain employs TRBV6-4 and TRBJ2-7; 10 nucleotides match TRBD1. Germline CDR1 reads MRHNA; CDR2 reads SNTAGT. CDR3 length equals 13 residues. The J segment lost 5 bases and the V segment lost 6 bases, leaving 4 bases of the junction unmatched. The CDR3 reads CASRGTGVDEQYF. For the CDR3, the DNA is TGTGCCAGCAGGGGGACAGGGGTAGACGAGCAGTACTTC.

The DNA of the CDR3 is TGCGCCAGCAGCCTACCCGGGACAGGGGGGGCCTACGAGCAGTACTTC. The encoded protein is CASSLPGTGGAYEQYF. The V call is TRBV5-1, the J call TRBJ2-7; TRBD1 matches 11 bases. The CDR3 runs to 16 residues. Losses at the gene ends were 4 bases for V and 2 bases for J; bases not matched to a gene: 8. Germline assignment: CDR1 SGHRS and CDR2 YFSETQ.

The V call is TRBV30, the J call TRBJ2-7, with a weak D call TRBD1 (5 bases). Trimming shortened V by 4 bases and J by 0 bases, and 7 bases separated the two germline ends. Germline V gene lookup returns CDR1 GTSNPN and CDR2 SVGIG (reference sequence). The length of the CDR3 is 12 residues. The CDR3 DNA sequence: TGTGCCTGGAACCAGGGCTCCTACGAGCAGTACTTC. Translated: CAWNQGSYEQYF.

This sequence joins TRBV27 and TRBJ2-7, with 10 bases fitting TRBD1. After removal of 4 bases from V and 4 bases from J, the junction contained 4 bases not matched to a gene. The CDR3 loop spans 14 amino acids. Germline V gene lookup returns CDR1 MNHEY and CDR2 SMNVEV (reference sequence). CDR3 region: CASSSGQGPYEQYF. CDR3 in DNA: TGTGCCAGCAGTTCGGGACAGGGGCCTTACGAGCAGTACTTC.

The J gene is TRBJ2-1, the V gene TRBV6-5; 7 nucleotides align to TRBD2. CDR3 length: 13 amino acids. Trimming took 5 bases from V and 8 from J; bases not matched to a gene: 6. Per the germline V gene, CDR1 is MNHEY and CDR2 is SVGAGI. The CDR3 is CASSQSLAYEQFF. CDR3 DNA sequence: TGTGCCAGCAGTCAATCACTAGCGTATGAGCAGTTCTTC.

The chain joins TRBV5-1 to TRBJ1-2; D might be TRBD1 (5 bases). Trimming took 4 bases from V and 4 from J, leaving 14 bases between them. CDR3 length: 14 amino acids. Looked up from germline, CDR1 is SGHRS and CDR2 is YFSETQ. This CDR3 reads CASSPQGGVYGYTF. Here the CDR3 DNA reads TGCGCCAGCAGCCCCCAGGGAGGGGTCTATGGCTACACCTTC.

The chain uses TRBV2 and TRBJ2-7; tentatively, D is TRBD1 (6 bases). This CDR3 comprises 15 residues. V was cut by 2 bases and J by 2 bases, with 13 bases left in between. Germline values: CDR1 SNHLY, CDR2 FYNNEI. The CDR3 bases are TGTGCCAGCAGTGAAAGGTGGGGGCAGGCCTACGAGCAGTACTTC. It yields the protein CASSERWGQAYEQYF.

V usage is TRBV7-3 and J usage is TRBJ2-2, with 7 bases lining up with TRBD2. The germline CDR1 and CDR2 sequences are SGHTA and FQGTGA. The CDR3 totals 15 residues. The ends lost 4 bases at V and 2 bases at J; junction bases unmatched: 4. The CDR3 DNA is TGTGCCAGCAGCTCTAGCGGAGCAAACACCGGGGAGCTGTTTTTT. Amino acid sequence: CASSSSGANTGELFF.

This sequence joins TRBV9 and TRBJ2-7, with D tentatively TRBD1 or TRBD2 (6 bases each). Per germline, CDR1 SGDLS and CDR2 YYNGEE. V was shortened by 5 bases and J by 0 bases, with 15 bases between the two germline ends. CDR3 length: 15 amino acids. CDR3 amino acids: CASSRGVSTSYEQYF. CDR3 nucleotides: TGTGCCAGCAGTAGGGGGGTCTCAACCTCCTACGAGCAGTACTTC.

The chain is built from TRBV6-6 and TRBJ2-1, with a weak D call TRBD2 (6 bases). CDR3 length: 14 amino acids. V was clipped by 0 bases and J by 3 bases, with 6 bases between them. Germline CDR1 MNHNY, CDR2 SVGAGI (reference sequence). CDR3: CASSYSDYYNEQFF. CDR3 in DNA: TGTGCCAGCAGTTACTCGGACTACTACAATGAGCAGTTCTTC.

This clone showed up just a few times. This sequence joins TRBV11-2 and TRBJ2-3; 7 bases map to TRBD2. This CDR3 is built from 14 residues. CDR1 is SGHAT and CDR2 is FQNNGV in the germline V gene. The V and J ends lost 6 bases and 3 bases, in that order; junction bases with no gene match: 6. The CDR3 nucleotides are TGTGCCAGCAGTACTTGGGGGGGAACAGATACGCAGTATTTT. Its protein product is CASSTWGGTDTQYF.

This clone was recorded once. V and J are TRBV4-1 and TRBJ1-1; D is unresolved. There are 14 residues in the CDR3. CDR1 and CDR2 (germline): MGHRA, YSYEKL. Trimming left V 4 bases short and J 7 bases short, with 16 bases between. The CDR3 region is CASSPGPRGFEAFF. CDR3 bases: TGCGCCAGCAGCCCTGGTCCCCGAGGGTTTGAAGCTTTCTTT.

This clone was picked up a small number of times. This chain connects TRBV7-9 to TRBJ1-1; D gene unclear. V was shortened by 1 base and J by 7 bases, with 10 bases between the two germline ends. The CDR3 is 13 residues long. CDR1 and CDR2 (germline): SEHNR, FQNEAQ (reference sequence). The CDR3: CASSLGVRSEAFF. CDR3 nucleotide sequence: TGTGCCAGCAGCTTAGGGGTTAGGAGTGAAGCTTTCTTT.

V is TRBV11-2 and J is TRBJ2-4, with TRBD2 matching 10 bases. Germline CDR1 is SGHAT and CDR2 is FQNNGV. V shed 5 bases, J shed 3 bases, and the junction held 16 bases outside the gene matches. The CDR3 has 19 residues. For the CDR3, the DNA is TGTGCCAGCAGCGACTACCAAAAAGCGGGGGGGCAGGGCAAAAACATTCAGTACTTC. Its protein is CASSDYQKAGGQGKNIQYF. Full variable domain (outside the CDR3, taken from reference TRBV11-2 and TRBJ2-4): EAGVAQSPRYKIIEKRQSVAFWCNPISGHATLYWYQQILGQGPKLLIQFQNNGVVDDSQLPKDRFSAERLKGVDSTLKIQPAKLEDSAVYLCASSDYQKAGGQGKNIQYFGAGTRLSVL.

J is TRBJ2-2 and V is TRBV4-3; 7 bases are shared with TRBD1. J gave up 0 bases and V 0 bases, and 4 bases lay outside the gene matches. Per the germline V gene, CDR1 is LGHNA and CDR2 is YSLEER. This CDR3 has 17 residues. The CDR3: CASSQERGPPNTGELFF. In DNA form, the CDR3 reads TGCGCCAGCAGCCAAGAAAGGGGGCCCCCGAACACCGGGGAGCTGTTTTTT.

The rearrangement links TRBV14 to TRBJ1-1; possibly TRBD1 for D (5 bases). Germline CDR1 and CDR2: SGHDN and FVKESK. The V end lost 1 base, the J end lost 1 base, and 16 bases lay between the germline ends. CDR3 length equals 17 residues. For the CDR3, the DNA is TGTGCCAGCAGCCAAGTCCTCTCCGGGACGCCGAACACTGAAGCTTTCTTT. It specifies CASSQVLSGTPNTEAFF.

This clone was counted a few times. Its ends do not fully match the called genes, so a read error is possible. The gene calls are TRBV13 and TRBJ2-7; TRBD1 aligns across 9 bases. Germline V gene lookup returns CDR1 PRHDT and CDR2 FYEKMQ (reference sequence). The CDR3 consists of 13 residues. CDR3 in amino acids: CASSLGQGLEQYF. The CDR3, as DNA: TGTGCCAGCAGCCTAGGACAGGGGCTCGAGCAGTACTTC.

The rearrangement links TRBV7-9 to TRBJ2-6, with unresolved D. The CDR3 covers 14 residues. V was cut by 5 bases and J by 0 bases, with 5 bases left in between. Germline V gives CDR1 SEHNR, CDR2 FQNEAQ (reference sequence). The CDR3 nucleotides are TGTGCCAGCAGCCACATCTCTGGGGCCAACGTCCTGACTTTC. This translates into CASSHISGANVLTF.

V usage is TRBV9 and J usage is TRBJ1-2, with a possible D match to TRBD1 (6 bases). The CDR3 sequence is 13 residues long. V lost 3 bases to trimming and J lost 4 bases, with 10 bases between them. Per germline, CDR1 SGDLS and CDR2 YYNGEE. The CDR3, as DNA: TGTGCCAGCAGCGGGACAGTCACCTATGGCTACACCTTC. Translation gives CASSGTVTYGYTF.

The CDR3 sequence is CASSQTSYYGYTF. DNA of the CDR3: TGCGCCAGCAGCCAAACGTCCTACTATGGCTACACCTTC. The chain combines TRBV4-1 with TRBJ1-2; D uncertain. CDR3 length equals 13 residues. CDR1 is MGHRA and CDR2 is YSYEKL in the germline V gene. V lost 2 bases and J 3 bases, leaving 7 bases between the germline ends.

In nucleotides, the CDR3 is TGCGCCAGCAGCTTGGCGGTTTCGGGACAGAACACCGGGGAGCTGTTTTTT. Residues: CASSLAVSGQNTGELFF. J is TRBJ2-2 and V is TRBV5-1; D is perhaps TRBD1 (6 bases). CDR3 size: 17 residues. The germline gives CDR1 SGHRS, CDR2 YFSETQ. The ends were cut back, 0 bases at V and 1 base at J, with 13 bases in the middle.

This clone was recorded a few times. The genes are TRBV7-3 and TRBJ2-7; the match to TRBD1 covers 9 bases. The germline V gene encodes CDR1 SGHTA and CDR2 FQGTGA. The CDR3 sequence is 13 residues long. Losses at the gene ends were 4 bases for V and 4 bases for J; bases not matched to a gene: 2. The CDR3 here is CASSSDRGYEQYF. The DNA for the CDR3 is TGTGCCAGCAGCTCAGACAGGGGGTACGAGCAGTACTTC. Variable domain in full (rest from reference TRBV7-3 and TRBJ2-7): GAGVSQTPSNKVTEKGKYVELRCDPISGHTALYWYRQSLGQGPEFLIYFQGTGAADDSGLPNDRFFAVRPEGSVSTLKIQRTERGDSAVYLCASSSDRGYEQYFGPGTRLTVT.